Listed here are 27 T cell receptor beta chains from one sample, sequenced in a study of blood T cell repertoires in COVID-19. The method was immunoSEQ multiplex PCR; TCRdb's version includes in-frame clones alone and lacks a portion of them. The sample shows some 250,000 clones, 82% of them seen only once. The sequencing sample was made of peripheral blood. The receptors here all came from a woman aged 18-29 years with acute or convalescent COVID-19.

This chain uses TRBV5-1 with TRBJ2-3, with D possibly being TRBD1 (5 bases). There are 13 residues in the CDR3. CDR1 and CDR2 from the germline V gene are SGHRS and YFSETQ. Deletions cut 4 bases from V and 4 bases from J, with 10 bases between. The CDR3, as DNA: TGCGCCAGCAGCCTGACAGTATCAGATACGCAGTATTTT. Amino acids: CASSLTVSDTQYF.

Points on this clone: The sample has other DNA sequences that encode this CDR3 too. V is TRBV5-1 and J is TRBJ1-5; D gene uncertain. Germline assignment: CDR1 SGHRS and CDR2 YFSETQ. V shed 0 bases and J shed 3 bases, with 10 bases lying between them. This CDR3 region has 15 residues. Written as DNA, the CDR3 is TGCGCCAGCAGCTTGGTCCCCGGTGTCAATCAGCCCCAGCATTTT. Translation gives CASSLVPGVNQPQHF.

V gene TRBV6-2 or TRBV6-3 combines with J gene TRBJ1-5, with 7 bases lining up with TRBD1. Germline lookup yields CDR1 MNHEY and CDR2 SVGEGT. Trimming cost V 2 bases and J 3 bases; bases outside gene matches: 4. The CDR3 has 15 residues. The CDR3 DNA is TGTGCCAGCAGTTACGGCAGGGGGGTCAATCAGCCCCAGCATTTT. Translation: CASSYGRGVNQPQHF.

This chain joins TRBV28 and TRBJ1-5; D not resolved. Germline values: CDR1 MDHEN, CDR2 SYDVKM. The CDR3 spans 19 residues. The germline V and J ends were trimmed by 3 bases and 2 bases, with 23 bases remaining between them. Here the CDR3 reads CASSFYPGSGVGGNQPQHF. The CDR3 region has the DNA TGTGCCAGCAGTTTTTATCCAGGCTCCGGGGTGGGCGGCAATCAGCCCCAGCATTTT.

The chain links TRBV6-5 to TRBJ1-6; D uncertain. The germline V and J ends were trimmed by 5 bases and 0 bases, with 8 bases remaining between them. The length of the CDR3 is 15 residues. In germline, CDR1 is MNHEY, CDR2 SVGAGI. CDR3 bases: TGTGCCAGCAGTAAAACGGGCTCCTATAATTCACCCCTCCACTTT. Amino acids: CASSKTGSYNSPLHF.

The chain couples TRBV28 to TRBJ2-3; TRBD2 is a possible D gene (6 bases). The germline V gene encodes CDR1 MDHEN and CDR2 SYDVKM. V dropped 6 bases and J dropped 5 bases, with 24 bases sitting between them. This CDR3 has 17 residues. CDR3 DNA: TGTGCCAGCAGCTCCCCTTGGCGTGGGGGGATAGGAGATACGCAGTATTTT. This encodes CASSSPWRGGIGDTQYF.

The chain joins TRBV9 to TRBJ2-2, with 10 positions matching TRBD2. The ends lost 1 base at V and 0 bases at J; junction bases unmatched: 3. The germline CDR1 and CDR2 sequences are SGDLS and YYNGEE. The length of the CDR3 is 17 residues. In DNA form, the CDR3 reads TGTGCCAGCAGCGTACCGCTAGCGGGGGCGAACACCGGGGAGCTGTTTTTT. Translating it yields CASSVPLAGANTGELFF.

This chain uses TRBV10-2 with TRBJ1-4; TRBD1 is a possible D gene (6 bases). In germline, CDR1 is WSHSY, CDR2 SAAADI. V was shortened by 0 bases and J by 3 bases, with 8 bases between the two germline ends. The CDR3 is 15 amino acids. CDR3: CASSESGAANEKLFF. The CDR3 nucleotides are TGCGCCAGCAGTGAGTCGGGGGCGGCTAATGAAAAACTGTTTTTT.

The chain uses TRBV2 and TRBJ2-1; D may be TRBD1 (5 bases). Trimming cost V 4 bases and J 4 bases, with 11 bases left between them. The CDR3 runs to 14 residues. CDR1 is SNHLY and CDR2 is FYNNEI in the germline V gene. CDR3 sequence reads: CASSVQDTYNEQFF. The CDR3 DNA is TGTGCCAGCAGTGTACAGGACACATACAATGAGCAGTTCTTC. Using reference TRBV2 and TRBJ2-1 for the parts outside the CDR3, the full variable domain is EPEVTQTPSHQVTQMGQEVILRCVPISNHLYFYWYRQILGQKVEFLVSFYNNEISEKSEIFDDQFSVERPDGSNFTLKIRSTKLEDSAMYFCASSVQDTYNEQFFGPGTRLTVL.

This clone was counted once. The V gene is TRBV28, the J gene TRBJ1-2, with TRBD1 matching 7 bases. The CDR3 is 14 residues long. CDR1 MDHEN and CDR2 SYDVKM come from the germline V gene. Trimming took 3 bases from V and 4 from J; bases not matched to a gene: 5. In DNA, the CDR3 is TGTGCCAGCAGTTTTGACAGGGCTTTCTATGGCTACACCTTC. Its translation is CASSFDRAFYGYTF.

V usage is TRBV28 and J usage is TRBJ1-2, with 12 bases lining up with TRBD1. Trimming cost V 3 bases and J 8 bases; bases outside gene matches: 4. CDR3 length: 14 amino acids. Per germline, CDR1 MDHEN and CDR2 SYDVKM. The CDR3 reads CASSLGQGARGYTF. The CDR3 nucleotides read TGTGCCAGCAGTTTGGGACAGGGGGCCAGAGGCTACACCTTC.

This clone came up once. The CDR3, as DNA: TGTGCCAGCAGCTTAGCGGGGACTCGTTCCTACGAGCAGTACTTC. It codes for CASSLAGTRSYEQYF. The rearrangement joins TRBV7-2 to TRBJ2-7; tentatively, D is TRBD2 (6 bases). This CDR3 spans 15 amino acids. CDR1 is SGHTA and CDR2 is FQGNSA in the germline V gene. Trimming cost V 0 bases and J 1 base, with 10 bases left between them.

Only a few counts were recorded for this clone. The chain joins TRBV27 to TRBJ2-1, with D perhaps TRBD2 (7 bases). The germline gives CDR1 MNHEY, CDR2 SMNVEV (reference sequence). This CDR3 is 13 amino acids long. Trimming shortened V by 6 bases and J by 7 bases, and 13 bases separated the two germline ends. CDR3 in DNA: TGTGCCAGCAGCCAAAGGGGGGGAAATGAGCAGTTCTTC. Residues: CASSQRGGNEQFF.

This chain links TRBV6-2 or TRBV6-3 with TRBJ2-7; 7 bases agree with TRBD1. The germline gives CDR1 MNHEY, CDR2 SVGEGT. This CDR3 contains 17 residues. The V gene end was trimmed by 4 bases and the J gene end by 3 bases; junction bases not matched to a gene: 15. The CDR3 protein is CASSSPPGTAIHYEQYF. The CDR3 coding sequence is TGTGCCAGCAGTTCACCCCCCGGGACAGCGATTCACTACGAGCAGTACTTC.

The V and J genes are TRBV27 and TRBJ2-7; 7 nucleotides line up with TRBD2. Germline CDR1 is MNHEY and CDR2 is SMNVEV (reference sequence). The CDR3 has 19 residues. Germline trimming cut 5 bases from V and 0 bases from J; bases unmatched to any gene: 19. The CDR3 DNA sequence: TGTGCCAGCAGTCCTAAATTGTACTGGTCGGGGGAGGGCTCCTACGAGCAGTACTTC. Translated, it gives CASSPKLYWSGEGSYEQYF.

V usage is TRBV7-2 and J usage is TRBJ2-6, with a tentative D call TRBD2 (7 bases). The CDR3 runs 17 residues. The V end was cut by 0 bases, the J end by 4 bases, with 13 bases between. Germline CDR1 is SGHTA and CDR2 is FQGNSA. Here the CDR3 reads CASSLALGGLGANVLTF. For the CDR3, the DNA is TGTGCCAGCAGCTTAGCTTTGGGGGGGCTCGGGGCCAACGTCCTGACTTTC.

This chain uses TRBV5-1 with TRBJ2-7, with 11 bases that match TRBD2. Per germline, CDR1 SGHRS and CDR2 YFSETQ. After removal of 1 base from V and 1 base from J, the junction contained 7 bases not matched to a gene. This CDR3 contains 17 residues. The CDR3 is CASSLTSGSLISYEQYF. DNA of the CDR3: TGCGCCAGCAGCTTGACTAGCGGGAGCCTTATTTCCTACGAGCAGTACTTC.

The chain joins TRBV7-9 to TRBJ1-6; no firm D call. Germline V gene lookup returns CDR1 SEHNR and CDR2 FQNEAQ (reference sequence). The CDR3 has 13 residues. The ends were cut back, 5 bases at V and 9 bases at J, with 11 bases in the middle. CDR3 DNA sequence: TGTGCCAGCAGCCCCATAACGGTTTCACCCCTCCACTTT. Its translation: CASSPITVSPLHF.

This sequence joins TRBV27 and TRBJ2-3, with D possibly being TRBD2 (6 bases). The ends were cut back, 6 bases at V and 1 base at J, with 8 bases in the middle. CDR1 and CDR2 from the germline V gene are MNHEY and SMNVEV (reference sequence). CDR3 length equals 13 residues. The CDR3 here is CASRDYGTDTQYF. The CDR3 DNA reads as TGTGCCAGCAGGGACTACGGCACAGATACGCAGTATTTT.

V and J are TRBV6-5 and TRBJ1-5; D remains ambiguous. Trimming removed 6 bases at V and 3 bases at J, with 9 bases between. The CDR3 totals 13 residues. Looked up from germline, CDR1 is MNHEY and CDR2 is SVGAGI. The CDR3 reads CASSRLINQPQHF. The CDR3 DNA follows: TGTGCCAGCAGCCGACTCATCAATCAGCCCCAGCATTTT.

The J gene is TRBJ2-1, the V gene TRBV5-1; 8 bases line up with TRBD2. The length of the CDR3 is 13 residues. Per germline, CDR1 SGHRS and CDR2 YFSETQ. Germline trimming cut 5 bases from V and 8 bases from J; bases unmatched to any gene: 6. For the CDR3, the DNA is TGCGCCAGCAGATCCCTAGCGGGCGATGAGCAGTTCTTC. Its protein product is CASRSLAGDEQFF.

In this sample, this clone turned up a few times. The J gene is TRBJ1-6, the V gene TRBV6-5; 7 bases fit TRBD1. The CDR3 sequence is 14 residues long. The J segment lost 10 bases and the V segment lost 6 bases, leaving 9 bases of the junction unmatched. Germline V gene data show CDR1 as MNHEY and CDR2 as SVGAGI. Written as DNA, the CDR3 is TGTGCCAGCAGAGATCAGGGGGGAGGCTCACCCCTCCACTTT. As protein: CASRDQGGGSPLHF.

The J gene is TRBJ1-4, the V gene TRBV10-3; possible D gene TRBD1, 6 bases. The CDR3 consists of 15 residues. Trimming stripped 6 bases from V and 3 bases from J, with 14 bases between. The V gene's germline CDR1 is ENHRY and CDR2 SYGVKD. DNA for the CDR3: TGTGCCATCAGCCCCGAGGGGGTACCTAATGAAAAACTGTTTTTT. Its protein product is CAISPEGVPNEKLFF.

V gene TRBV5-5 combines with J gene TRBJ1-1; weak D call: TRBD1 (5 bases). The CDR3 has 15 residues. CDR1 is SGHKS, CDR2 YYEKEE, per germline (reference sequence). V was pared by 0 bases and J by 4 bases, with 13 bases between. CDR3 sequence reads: CASSLDPGLGTEAFF. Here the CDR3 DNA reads TGTGCCAGCAGCTTGGACCCAGGGTTAGGCACTGAAGCTTTCTTT.

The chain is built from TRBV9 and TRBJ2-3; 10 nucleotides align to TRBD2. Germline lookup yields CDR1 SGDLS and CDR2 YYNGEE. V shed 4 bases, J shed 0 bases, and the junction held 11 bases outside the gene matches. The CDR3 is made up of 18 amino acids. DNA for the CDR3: TGTGCCAGCAGCCCGCGGGGACTAGCGCCGACTAGCACAGATACGCAGTATTTT. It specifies CASSPRGLAPTSTDTQYF.

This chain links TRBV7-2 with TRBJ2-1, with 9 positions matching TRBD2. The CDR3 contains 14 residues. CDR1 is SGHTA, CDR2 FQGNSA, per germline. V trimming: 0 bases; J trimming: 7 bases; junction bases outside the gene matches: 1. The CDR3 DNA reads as TGTGCCAGCAGCTTAGCTAGCGGGAGTAATGAGCAGTTCTTC. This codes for CASSLASGSNEQFF.

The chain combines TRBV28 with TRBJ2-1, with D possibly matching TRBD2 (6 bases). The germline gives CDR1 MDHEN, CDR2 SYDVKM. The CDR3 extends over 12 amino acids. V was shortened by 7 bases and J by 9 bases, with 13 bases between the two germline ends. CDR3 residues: CASIPVGGEQFF. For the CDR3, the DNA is TGTGCCAGCATCCCCGTGGGGGGTGAGCAGTTCTTC.